Listed below are T cell receptor beta chains from one sample, sequenced in a study of cytomegalovirus exposure and HLA in healthy donors. TCRdb keeps only in-frame clones here, not all; method: immunoSEQ multiplex PCR. The sample lists over 150,000 clones, roughly 80% occurring once. The source material was PBMCs. These receptors originate from a woman in her forties in good health and CMV-seronegative. CDR3s include the opening cysteine and the closing phenylalanine or tryptophan. The D gene is left open where the match is weak. Clone size is given for some rows only: seen once, a few or many times, or a class if the clone is expanded.

TRBJ1-5,.,.,TRBV7-2,CASSPRLAGNQPQHF,TGTGCCAGCAGCCCGCGACTGGCGGGCAATCAGCCCCAGCATTTT
TRBJ2-7,.,once,TRBV18,CASSPQRQGNPYEQYF,TGTGCCAGCTCACCACAGAGGCAGGGGAATCCCTACGAGCAGTACTTC
TRBJ1-2,.,.,TRBV5-1,CASSPGQQGGYTF,TGCGCCAGCAGCCCCGGACAGCAAGGAGGCTACACCTTC
TRBJ1-1,.,.,TRBV6-1,CASNSGEAGDTEAFF,TGTGCCAGCAACTCAGGGGAAGCGGGGGACACTGAAGCTTTCTTT
TRBJ2-7,TRBD1,.,TRBV5-1,CASSPRGSLYEQYF,TGCGCCAGCAGTCCCAGGGGGTCCCTTTACGAGCAGTACTTC
TRBJ1-5,.,.,TRBV28,CASREGTYQPQHF,TGTGCCAGCAGAGAGGGTACGTATCAGCCCCAGCATTTT
TRBJ2-7,.,.,TRBV6-1,CASSESGTYEQYF,TGTGCCAGCAGTGAGAGCGGTACCTACGAGCAGTACTTC
TRBJ2-5,.,.,TRBV4-1,CASSRLPGGYIQETQYF,TGCGCCAGCAGCCGTCTTCCGGGGGGCTACATCCAAGAGACCCAGTACTTC
TRBJ2-7,TRBD1,.,TRBV5-4,CASSSPGTGSYEQYF,TGTGCCAGCAGCAGCCCCGGGACAGGGTCCTACGAGCAGTACTTC
TRBJ1-2,TRBD1,.,TRBV27,CASSLTGTGYGGYTF,TGTGCCAGCAGTTTGACCGGGACAGGGTACGGTGGCTACACCTTC
TRBJ2-7,.,.,TRBV5-1,CASSLKGASYEQYF,TGCGCCAGCAGCTTGAAAGGGGCATCCTACGAGCAGTACTTC
TRBJ2-7,.,.,TRBV7-2,CASSLGLVEQYF,TGTGCCAGCAGCTTAGGGCTAGTCGAGCAGTACTTC
TRBJ2-5,.,.,TRBV30,CAWSVRRSTGGAGQYF,TGTGCCTGGAGTGTACGCCGCTCAACTGGTGGGGCAGGGCAGTACTTC
TRBJ2-7,.,.,TRBV6-5,CASSGGKVYEQYF,TGTGCCAGCTCGGGGGGCAAAGTTTACGAGCAGTACTTC
TRBJ1-1,TRBD1,.,TRBV5-8,CASRFPGTGRTEAFF,TGTGCCAGCAGATTTCCCGGGACAGGGCGGACTGAAGCTTTCTTT
TRBJ2-7,TRBD1,.,TRBV7-9,CASSSLDGQGPSEQYF,TGTGCCAGCAGCTCCCTAGATGGACAGGGCCCCAGCGAGCAGTACTTC
TRBJ2-4,.,.,TRBV10-3,CAISPLAGNIQYF,TGTGCCATCAGCCCTCTTGCGGGGAACATTCAGTACTTC
TRBJ1-1,TRBD1,.,TRBV7-9,CASSELQGARTEAFF,TGTGCCAGCAGCGAACTACAGGGGGCGCGCACTGAAGCTTTCTTT
TRBJ2-6,.,.,TRBV2,CASSEVGSGANVLTF,TGTGCCAGCAGTGAAGTCGGCTCTGGGGCCAACGTCCTGACTTTC
TRBJ1-2,.,.,TRBV7-9,CASSLQGDGYTF,TGTGCCAGCAGCTTGCAGGGCGATGGCTACACCTTC
TRBJ1-4,TRBD1,once,TRBV4-1,CASSQDPDFGTVEKLFF,TGCGCCAGCAGCCAAGACCCCGATTTCGGGACAGTCGAAAAACTGTTTTTT
TRBJ2-7,.,.,TRBV6-1,CASSEVAAVTYEQYF,TGTGCCAGCAGTGAAGTTGCGGCAGTAACCTACGAGCAGTACTTC
TRBJ2-1,TRBD2,.,TRBV5-6,CASSLGLAESYNEQFF,TGTGCCAGCAGCTTGGGGCTAGCGGAGTCCTACAATGAGCAGTTCTTC
TRBJ2-5,.,.,TRBV19,CASSTSGWSEETQYF,TGTGCCAGTAGTACCTCGGGGTGGTCAGAAGAGACCCAGTACTTC
TRBJ1-2,TRBD1,.,TRBV11-1,CASSPGQYGYTF,TGTGCCAGCAGCCCGGGACAGTATGGCTACACCTTC
TRBJ1-2,.,.,TRBV6-1,CASSEDRYGYTF,TGTGCCAGCAGTGAGGACAGATATGGCTACACCTTC
TRBJ2-7,.,.,TRBV14,CASSQQGVGEQYF,TGTGCCAGCAGCCAGCAAGGGGTCGGCGAGCAGTACTTC
TRBJ2-1,.,.,TRBV7-9,CASSFPGSSYNEQFF,TGTGCCAGCAGCTTCCCCGGGAGCTCCTACAATGAGCAGTTCTTC
TRBJ1-3,TRBD1,.,TRBV6-1,CASSEYQGAGNTIYF,TGTGCCAGCAGTGAATATCAGGGGGCTGGAAACACCATATATTTT
TRBJ1-5,.,.,TRBV27,CASSRGANQPQHF,TGTGCCAGCAGCCGTGGGGCCAATCAGCCCCAGCATTTT
TRBJ2-1,.,.,TRBV7-6,CASSVNPGSSNEQFF,TGTGCCAGCAGCGTCAATCCCGGGAGTAGCAATGAGCAGTTCTTC
TRBJ1-1,.,.,TRBV5-1,CASSLVPGNTEAFF,TGCGCCAGCAGCTTGGTTCCGGGGAACACTGAAGCTTTCTTT
TRBJ1-2,.,.,TRBV6-1,CASSEAADRSYGYTF,TGTGCCAGCAGTGAAGCAGCGGACAGATCCTATGGCTACACCTTC
TRBJ1-5,.,few,TRBV13,CASSLGTRHSNQPQHF,TGTGCCAGCAGCCTTGGGACTCGGCATAGCAATCAGCCCCAGCATTTT
TRBJ2-2,TRBD1,.,TRBV4-1,CASSLHTGVTGELFF,TGCGCCAGCAGCCTACACACAGGGGTCACCGGGGAGCTGTTTTTT
TRBJ1-2,.,.,TRBV29-1,CSVEERYVRSYTF,TGCAGCGTTGAAGAGAGGTACGTCCGGAGCTACACCTTC
TRBJ2-1,.,few,TRBV13,CASSYETGVLFF,TGTGCCAGCAGCTATGAGACGGGAGTTTTGTTCTTC
TRBJ1-2,TRBD1,.,TRBV2,CASRRQGAQVAGYTF,TGTGCCAGCAGACGACAGGGGGCGCAGGTTGCTGGCTACACCTTC
TRBJ2-7,.,.,TRBV13,CASSPTATYEQYF,TGTGCCAGCAGCCCGACAGCGACCTACGAGCAGTACTTC
TRBJ1-1,TRBD1,.,TRBV29-1,CSADRGTEAFF,TGCAGCGCCGACAGGGGGACTGAAGCTTTCTTT